This T cell receptor beta chain was profiled in a study of blood T cell repertoires in COVID-19. On the study more broadly: Sites across the United States, Italy and Spain contributed samples from acute and convalescent COVID-19. The analysed material was cDNA or gDNA that came from T cells, B-cell-depleted T cells, or PBMCs.

Original processing notes: Amplification with reference gene primers provided the estimates of nucleated cell counts. Some clones are missing from TCRdb's copy, which holds only in-frame ones; the method was immunoSEQ multiplex PCR. Clone size and the V and J calls come from that table; the DNA yielded D and trimming. The repertoire holds more than 200,000 clones, with over 75% as singletons. CDR1 and CDR2 (germline): SEHNR, FQNEAQ (reference sequence). The CDR3 extends over 14 amino acids. With 1 base removed from V and 9 bases from J, the gap between germline ends came to 15 bases. The V call is TRBV7-9, the J call TRBJ1-1; D not certain. Sequencing used peripheral blood. The sequence was obtained from a woman between 40 and 55 years old who had recovered from COVID-19. The CDR3 protein is CASSLEIQTSQAFF. The CDR3 region has the DNA TGTGCCAGCAGCTTAGAAATACAAACCTCTCAAGCTTTCTTT.